This T cell receptor beta chain was profiled in a study of OX40 agonist ivuxolimab in advanced cancers. Libraries were prepared by immunoSEQ multiplex PCR; TCRdb keeps only in-frame clonotypes and omits some of them. The sample holds 90,000 to 150,000 clones, around 91% seen once. The receptor was derived from an adult with an advanced solid tumor such as melanoma, head and neck, liver or kidney cancer. Here the sequenced sample was CD4+ or CD8+ T cells sorted from blood, taken in a trial of the OX40 agonist ivuxolimab.

This chain's CDR3 is CASSDPGLPYEQYF. The CDR3 region has the DNA TGTGCCAGCAGTGATCCGGGACTACCATACGAGCAGTACTTC. V and J are TRBV2 and TRBJ2-7, with 7 bases lining up with TRBD2. The J segment lost 4 bases and the V segment lost 3 bases, leaving 6 bases of the junction unmatched. The length of the CDR3 is 14 residues. CDR1 and CDR2 from the germline V gene are SNHLY and FYNNEI.